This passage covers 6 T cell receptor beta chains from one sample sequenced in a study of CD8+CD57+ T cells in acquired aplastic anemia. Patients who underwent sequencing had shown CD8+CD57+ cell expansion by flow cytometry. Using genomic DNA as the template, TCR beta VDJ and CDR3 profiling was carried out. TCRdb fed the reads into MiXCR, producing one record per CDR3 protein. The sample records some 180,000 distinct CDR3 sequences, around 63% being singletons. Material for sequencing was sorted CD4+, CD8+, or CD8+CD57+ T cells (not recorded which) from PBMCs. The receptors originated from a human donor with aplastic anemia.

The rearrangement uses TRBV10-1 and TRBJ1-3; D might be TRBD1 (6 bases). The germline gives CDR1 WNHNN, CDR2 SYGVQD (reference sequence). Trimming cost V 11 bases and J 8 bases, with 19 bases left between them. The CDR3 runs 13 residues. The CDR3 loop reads CAGTTGHGDTIYF. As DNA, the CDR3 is TGCGCCGGGACAACAGGTCATGGGGACACCATATATTTT.

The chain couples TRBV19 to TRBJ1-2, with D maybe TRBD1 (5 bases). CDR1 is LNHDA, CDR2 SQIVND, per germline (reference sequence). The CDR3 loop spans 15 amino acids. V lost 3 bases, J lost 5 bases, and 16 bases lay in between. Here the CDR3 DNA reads TGTGCCAGTAGTATGTGGGACCCCGACGGGTATGGCTACACCTTC. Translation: CASSMWDPDGYGYTF.

The DNA of the CDR3 is TGTGCCAGCAGTTCACGCCGCTATCAGCCCCAGCATTTT. Protein sequence: CASSSRRYQPQHF. The chain recombines TRBV6-5 with TRBJ1-5; no clear D. Germline CDR1 is MNHEY and CDR2 is SVGAGI. V lost 4 bases to trimming and J lost 5 bases, with 9 bases between them. The CDR3 extends over 13 amino acids.

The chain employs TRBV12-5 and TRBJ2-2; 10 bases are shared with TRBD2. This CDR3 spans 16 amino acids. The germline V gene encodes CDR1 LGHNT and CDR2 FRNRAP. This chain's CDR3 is CASSLIAGGSTGELFF. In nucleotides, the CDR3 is TGTGCCAGCAGTTTAATAGCGGGAGGTAGTACCGGGGAGCTGTTTTTT.

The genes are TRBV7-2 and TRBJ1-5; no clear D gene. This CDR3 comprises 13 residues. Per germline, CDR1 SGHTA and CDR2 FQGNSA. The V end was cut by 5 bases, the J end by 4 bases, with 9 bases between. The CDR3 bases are TGTGCCAGCAGCCCGGGAGAAAATCAGCCCCAGCATTTT. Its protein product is CASSPGENQPQHF.

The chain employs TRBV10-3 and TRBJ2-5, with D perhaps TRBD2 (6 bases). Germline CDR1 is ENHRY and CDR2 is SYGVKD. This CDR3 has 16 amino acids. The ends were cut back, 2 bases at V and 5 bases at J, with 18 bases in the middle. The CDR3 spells CAISEPTLAGKETQYF. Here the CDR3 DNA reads TGTGCCATCAGTGAGCCAACCCTGGCGGGGAAGGAGACCCAGTACTTC.